Below, 3 T cell receptor beta chains from the same sample are listed, as sequenced in a study of T-cell reconstitution after alpha-beta-depleted transplantation in children. Library preparation (for TCRbeta) was performed with unique molecular identifiers. TCRdb reanalysed the PCR reads using MiXCR and keeps one entry per CDR3 protein. The sample lists 130,000 to 150,000 distinct CDR3 sequences; around 8.5% were seen once. The specimen comprised PBMCs, mostly from graft donor cells, sampled 180 days after TCRalphabeta/CD19-depleted stem cell transplant. The receptors come from a female patient aged 2 to 10 who had a stem cell transplant for congenital amegakaryocytic thrombocytopenia, so the T cells may come from the graft donor.

This clonotype was recorded at least ten times. The chain uses TRBV4-3 and TRBJ2-3; 9 bases map to TRBD2. There are 15 residues in the CDR3. Germline V gene data show CDR1 as LGHNA and CDR2 as YSLEER. The V segment lost 5 bases and the J segment 4 bases; nucleotides outside the gene matches: 7. The CDR3 nucleotides are TGCGCCAGCAGCTTGGTAGCGGGAGCGGCAGATACGCAGTATTTT. Translating it yields CASSLVAGAADTQYF.

To note about this clonotype: A much larger clone differs from this one at a single base, so this may be a read error. The gene calls are TRBV21-1 and TRBJ1-5; whether TRBD1, the table's D call, matches the DNA was not checked. TRBV21-1 is a recognized pseudogene. The CDR3 sequence is 16 residues long. The CDR3 is CASSRWSRGDNQPQHF. Here the CDR3 DNA reads TGTGCCAGCAGCAGGTGGTCCAGGGGAGACAATCAGCCCCAGCATTTT.

This clonotype has a count of ten or more. The chain uses TRBV29-1 and TRBJ2-7; no clear D. With 1 base removed from V and 3 bases from J, the gap between germline ends came to 4 bases. The CDR3 covers 11 residues. Germline V gene sequence: CDR1 SQVTM, CDR2 ANQGSEA. CDR3 DNA: TGCAGCGTTGAAGTGCTCTACGAGCAGTACTTC. Translation gives CSVEVLYEQYF.